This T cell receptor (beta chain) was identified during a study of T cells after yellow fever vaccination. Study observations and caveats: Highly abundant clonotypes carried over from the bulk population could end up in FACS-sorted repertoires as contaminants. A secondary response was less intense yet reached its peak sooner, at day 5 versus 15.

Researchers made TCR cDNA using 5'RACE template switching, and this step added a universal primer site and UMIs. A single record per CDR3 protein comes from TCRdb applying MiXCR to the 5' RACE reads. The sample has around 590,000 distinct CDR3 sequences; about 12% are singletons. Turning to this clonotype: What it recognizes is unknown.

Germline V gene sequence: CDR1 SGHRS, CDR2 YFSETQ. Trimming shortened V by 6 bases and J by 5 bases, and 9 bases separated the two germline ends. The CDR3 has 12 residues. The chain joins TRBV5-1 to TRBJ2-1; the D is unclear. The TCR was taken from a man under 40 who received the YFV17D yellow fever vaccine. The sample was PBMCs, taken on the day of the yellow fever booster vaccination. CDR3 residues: CASNLDHNEQFF. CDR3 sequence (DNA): TGCGCCAGCAACCTAGACCACAATGAGCAGTTCTTC. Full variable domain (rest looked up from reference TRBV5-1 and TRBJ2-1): KAGVTQTPRYLIKTRGQQVTLSCSPISGHRSVSWYQQTPGQGLQFLFEYFSETQRNKGNFPGRFSGRQFSNSRSEMNVSTLELGDSALYLCASNLDHNEQFFGPGTRLTVL.